These 6 T cell receptor beta chains were sequenced from one sample in a study of read filtering for tumor transcriptome and immune sequencing. This library used 300 to 450 ng RNA and molecular barcoded adaptors spanning alpha/delta and beta/gamma chains. Each CDR3 protein is one row after TCRdb ran MiXCR on the reads. Altogether around 40,000 distinct CDR3 sequences are present, 10% to 15% being singletons, with the ten largest covering around 32%. Sequencing was done on a sample of a population of CD138-negative cells sorted from bone marrow. These receptors came from a donor at least 40 years old with multiple myeloma.

This clonotype has at least ten counts. This chain uses TRBV7-6 with TRBJ2-5, with D maybe TRBD2 (5 bases). This CDR3 is 15 amino acids long. Germline V lookup: CDR1 SGHVS, CDR2 FNYEAQ. Deletions cut 1 base from V and 4 bases from J, with 13 bases between. The CDR3 loop reads CASSLVGNEGETQYF. The CDR3 region has the DNA TGTGCCAGCAGCTTAGTTGGCAACGAGGGAGAGACCCAGTACTTC.

There are many counts of this clonotype. This sequence joins TRBV10-2 and TRBJ2-3; 9 positions match TRBD2. V shed 8 bases and J 4 bases; nucleotides not matched to a gene: 7. The CDR3 covers 14 residues. The germline gives CDR1 WSHSY, CDR2 SAAADI. The CDR3 here is CASREPSGADTQYF. CDR3 in DNA: TGCGCCAGCCGAGAACCTAGCGGGGCAGATACGCAGTATTTT.

This clonotype was counted ten times or more. The chain recombines TRBV5-1 with TRBJ1-1; a possible D gene is TRBD1 (5 bases). The germline V gene has CDR1 SGHRS and CDR2 YFSETQ. V was cut by 0 bases and J by 2 bases, with 8 bases left in between. The CDR3 covers 14 residues. CDR3 loop: CASSLGDSNTEAFF. In DNA form, the CDR3 reads TGCGCCAGCAGCTTGGGGGACTCTAACACTGAAGCTTTCTTT.

The chain links TRBV28 to TRBJ2-1, with 8 bases lining up with TRBD2. V shed 7 bases and J 1 base; nucleotides not matched to a gene: 6. From germline, CDR1 is MDHEN and CDR2 SYDVKM. The CDR3 sequence is 15 residues long. CDR3 loop: CASISGGRSYNEQFF. The CDR3 region has the DNA TGTGCCAGCATCAGCGGGGGAAGATCCTACAATGAGCAGTTCTTC.

There are many counts of this clonotype. This rearrangement joins TRBV6-2 or TRBV6-3 to TRBJ1-5; 9 nucleotides align to TRBD1. The CDR3 totals 16 residues. In germline, CDR1 is MNHEY, CDR2 SVGEGT. Losses at the gene ends were 6 bases for V and 0 bases for J; bases not matched to a gene: 6. CDR3 nucleotides: TGTGCCAGCAGCCGGGACAGGGATTATAGCAATCAGCCCCAGCATTTT. Protein sequence: CASSRDRDYSNQPQHF.

This clonotype was detected many times. The V call is TRBV11-2, the J call TRBJ1-1; D is undetermined. V dropped 5 bases and J dropped 2 bases, with 18 bases sitting between them. Germline-derived CDR1 and CDR2 are SGHAT and FQNNGV. The CDR3 sequence is 16 residues long. As DNA, the CDR3 is TGTGCCAGCAGCCCTGCTACGACCGAAATAAACACTGAAGCTTTCTTT. Amino acid sequence: CASSPATTEINTEAFF. Using reference TRBV11-2 and TRBJ1-1 for the parts outside the CDR3, the full variable domain is EAGVAQSPRYKIIEKRQSVAFWCNPISGHATLYWYQQILGQGPKLLIQFQNNGVVDDSQLPKDRFSAERLKGVDSTLKIQPAKLEDSAVYLCASSPATTEINTEAFFGQGTRLTVV.